The 3 T cell receptor beta chains in this list originate from one sample, sequenced in a study of blood T cell repertoires in COVID-19. Here immunoSEQ multiplex PCR was the method, and the copy in TCRdb shows in-frame clones only, minus some. This table has around 190,000 clones, roughly nine tenths appearing once. Sequenced: peripheral blood. Every receptor here comes from a man between 18 and 29 years old who had recovered from COVID-19.

CDR3 protein: CAWTRQALMNTEAFF. The DNA for the CDR3 is TGTGCCTGGACCCGACAGGCCCTCATGAACACTGAAGCTTTCTTT. V and J are TRBV30 and TRBJ1-1; possibly TRBD1 for D (6 bases). CDR3 length: 15 amino acids. CDR1 and CDR2 (germline): GTSNPN, SVGIG (reference sequence). Between the trimmed V and J ends, which lost 4 bases and 0 bases, there was a span of 15 bases.

The chain combines TRBV6-2 or TRBV6-3 with TRBJ2-1; tentative D call: TRBD2 (7 bases). The CDR3 spans 14 residues. From germline, CDR1 is MNHEY and CDR2 SVGEGT. The V gene lost 2 bases and the J gene lost 10 bases, with 15 bases spanning the gap. For the CDR3, the DNA is TGTGCCAGCAGTTACGGGGGGGGGACAACAGAGCAGTTCTTC. Its translation is CASSYGGGTTEQFF.

The gene calls are TRBV27 and TRBJ1-6; D perhaps matches TRBD1 (5 bases). This CDR3 spans 16 amino acids. In germline, CDR1 is MNHEY, CDR2 SMNVEV (reference sequence). Trimming shortened V by 3 bases and J by 0 bases, and 9 bases separated the two germline ends. In DNA form, the CDR3 reads TGTGCCAGCAGTTTGCGGGGGAGCTCCTATAATTCACCCCTCCACTTT. Protein product: CASSLRGSSYNSPLHF.